The 30 T cell receptor beta chains listed next were all sequenced from one sample in a study of cytomegalovirus exposure and HLA in healthy donors. PCR employed 60 Vbeta and 13 Jbeta primers. Assay used: immunoSEQ multiplex PCR; TCRdb lists only in-frame clones, some missing. In the table there are under 150,000 clones, 76% of which are singletons. The sample consisted of PBMCs. The source is a woman aged 40-49 years in good health and CMV-seronegative.

The chain recombines TRBV7-9 with TRBJ2-7; a possible D gene is TRBD1 (6 bases). V was pared by 5 bases and J by 4 bases, with 12 bases between. This CDR3 is built from 13 residues. Germline values: CDR1 SEHNR, CDR2 FQNEAQ (reference sequence). The CDR3 sequence is CASSRTVGYEQYF. DNA of the CDR3: TGTGCCAGCAGCCGGACAGTCGGGTACGAGCAGTACTTC.

The V call is TRBV30, the J call TRBJ2-7, with 9 bases that match TRBD1. CDR1 is GTSNPN and CDR2 is SVGIG in the germline V gene (reference sequence). This CDR3 is built from 14 residues. The V segment lost 1 base and the J segment 7 bases; nucleotides outside the gene matches: 8. The CDR3 nucleotides read TGTGCCTGGAGTGCGGGTGTTGGGACAGGGGAGCAGTACTTC. Translating gives CAWSAGVGTGEQYF.

This sequence joins TRBV5-1 and TRBJ2-7; the match to TRBD1 covers 7 bases. The junction had 8 bases not matched to a gene; V was cut back by 5 bases and J by 0 bases. The CDR3 has 15 residues. In germline, CDR1 is SGHRS, CDR2 YFSETQ. The CDR3 reads CASSSGQQSSYEQYF. In DNA, the CDR3 is TGCGCCAGCAGTTCGGGACAGCAGTCCTCCTACGAGCAGTACTTC.

V gene TRBV7-2 combines with J gene TRBJ2-7, with 8 bases matching TRBD1. V dropped 5 bases and J dropped 6; count of bases not matched to a gene: 15. CDR1 SGHTA and CDR2 FQGNSA come from the germline V gene. The CDR3 extends over 16 amino acids. The CDR3 here is CASSPRRGQGPLEQYF. The CDR3 nucleotides read TGTGCCAGCAGCCCCCGCCGAGGACAGGGTCCCCTCGAGCAGTACTTC. The full variable domain, in which reference TRBV7-2 and TRBJ2-7 provide the parts outside the CDR3, is GAGVSQSPSNKVTEKGKDVELRCDPISGHTALYWYRQSLGQGLEFLIYFQGNSAPDKSGLPSDRFSAERTGGSVSTLTIQRTQQEDSAVYLCASSPRRGQGPLEQYFGPGTRLTVT.

This chain links TRBV9 with TRBJ1-1, with a weak D call TRBD1 (5 bases). CDR1 and CDR2 (germline): SGDLS, YYNGEE. The CDR3 has 15 residues. V gave up 1 base and J gave up 1 base, with 11 bases separating them. CDR3 in amino acids: CASSVQGRGNTEAFF. CDR3 DNA sequence: TGTGCCAGCAGCGTACAGGGTCGTGGGAACACTGAAGCTTTCTTT.

V gene TRBV28 combines with J gene TRBJ2-7, with 8 bases lining up with TRBD1. Germline V gene data show CDR1 as MDHEN and CDR2 as SYDVKM. V was clipped by 10 bases and J by 3 bases; unmatched bases: 11. The CDR3 spans 14 residues. The CDR3 reads CATYGTGSYYEQYF. In DNA, the CDR3 is TGTGCCACCTACGGGACAGGCTCCTACTACGAGCAGTACTTC.

This clone was counted a few times. CDR3 nucleotides: TGTGCCAGTAGTATTGGGGACAGGTGGGGGGAGCAGTACTTC. Residues: CASSIGDRWGEQYF. This chain connects TRBV19 to TRBJ2-7, with TRBD1 matching 8 bases. In germline, CDR1 is LNHDA, CDR2 SQIVND (reference sequence). Trimming at V came to 3 bases and at J to 7 bases, leaving 8 bases not matched to a gene. CDR3 length equals 14 residues.

The gene calls are TRBV30 and TRBJ2-5; the D gene is possibly TRBD1 (6 bases). V was cut by 0 bases and J by 7 bases, with 18 bases left in between. Germline CDR1 GTSNPN, CDR2 SVGIG (reference sequence). The CDR3 is made up of 15 amino acids. CDR3 residues: CAWSVDGTQEGTQYF. The CDR3 DNA reads as TGTGCCTGGAGTGTAGATGGGACACAGGAAGGGACCCAGTACTTC.

The chain recombines TRBV10-1 with TRBJ1-2; 10 positions agree with TRBD1. Unmatched junction bases numbered 15, after V lost 3 bases and J lost 8 bases. Germline CDR1 is WNHNN and CDR2 is SYGVQD (reference sequence). This CDR3 spans 17 amino acids. The DNA of the CDR3 is TGCGCCAGCAGTGAAGGTGATGCCGGTAGGACAGGGGGAGGCTACACCTTC. Translated: CASSEGDAGRTGGGYTF.

Only one count was recorded for this clone. This rearrangement joins TRBV14 to TRBJ2-7; the D gene is possibly TRBD2 (6 bases). This CDR3 is 14 amino acids long. Germline CDR1 SGHDN, CDR2 FVKESK. V was pared by 2 bases and J by 6 bases, with 14 bases between. CDR3 nucleotide sequence: TGTGCCAGCAGCCAATTTGGGCAGGGAGGCGAGCAGTACTTC. Protein sequence: CASSQFGQGGEQYF.

CDR3 residues: CASSSRGGASADTQYF. CDR3 bases: TGTGCCAGCAGCTCAAGGGGGGGAGCTAGCGCAGATACGCAGTATTTT. This rearrangement joins TRBV11-3 to TRBJ2-3; tentative D call: TRBD2 (7 bases). CDR1 SGHNT and CDR2 YENEEA come from the germline V gene. The CDR3 runs to 16 residues. V was clipped by 4 bases and J by 4 bases, with 18 bases between them.

This sequence joins TRBV5-4 and TRBJ1-4; TRBD1 aligns across 7 bases. The CDR3 length is 14 residues. The V segment lost 4 bases and the J segment 6 bases; nucleotides outside the gene matches: 6. The V gene's germline CDR1 is SGHNT and CDR2 YYREEE (reference sequence). CDR3 sequence: CASSVQGTDEKLFF. The CDR3 DNA is TGTGCCAGCAGCGTACAGGGGACGGATGAAAAACTGTTTTTT.

The gene calls are TRBV30 and TRBJ2-3, with TRBD2 matching 9 bases. CDR3 length equals 16 residues. Germline CDR1 reads GTSNPN; CDR2 reads SVGIG (reference sequence). The V segment lost 0 bases and the J segment 4 bases; nucleotides outside the gene matches: 8. This CDR3 reads CAWSVPLAGRADTQYF. Written as DNA, the CDR3 is TGTGCCTGGAGTGTACCCCTAGCGGGAAGGGCAGATACGCAGTATTTT.

V and J are TRBV25-1 and TRBJ2-7; D perhaps matches TRBD2 (5 bases). The CDR3 spans 14 residues. Trimming stripped 4 bases from V and 3 bases from J, with 13 bases between. Looked up from germline, CDR1 is MGHDK and CDR2 is SYGVNS. CDR3 sequence: CASSGIGRDYEQYF. CDR3 sequence (DNA): TGTGCCAGCAGTGGAATCGGACGGGACTACGAGCAGTACTTC.

The chain recombines TRBV7-9 with TRBJ2-2; weak D call: TRBD1 (6 bases). The V end lost 4 bases, the J end lost 0 bases, and 15 bases lay between the germline ends. Germline V gene sequence: CDR1 SEHNR, CDR2 FQNEAQ (reference sequence). The CDR3 covers 17 residues. This chain's CDR3 is CASSSIQGPSNTGELFF. In nucleotides, the CDR3 is TGTGCCAGCAGCTCAATCCAGGGGCCCTCGAACACCGGGGAGCTGTTTTTT.

This chain uses TRBV7-2 with TRBJ2-7; D may be TRBD1 (6 bases). The V end lost 6 bases, the J end lost 0 bases, and 15 bases lay between the germline ends. Germline V gene lookup returns CDR1 SGHTA and CDR2 FQGNSA. The CDR3 sequence is 15 residues long. CDR3 sequence reads: CASRTGQHYSYEQYF. DNA of the CDR3: TGTGCCAGCAGAACCGGACAGCACTACTCCTACGAGCAGTACTTC.

This chain uses TRBV29-1 with TRBJ1-2; D gene uncertain. V was trimmed by 6 bases and J by 1 base, leaving 15 bases between them. The CDR3 spans 14 residues. Germline CDR1 SQVTM, CDR2 ANQGSEA. The CDR3 region has the DNA TGCAGCGTCCTGCCCCCTCAGCGTAACTATGGCTACACCTTC. The encoded protein is CSVLPPQRNYGYTF.

This chain joins TRBV30 and TRBJ1-1, with D tentatively TRBD1 (6 bases). Trimming removed 2 bases at V and 4 bases at J, with 14 bases between. This CDR3 has 14 amino acids. Germline-derived CDR1 and CDR2 are GTSNPN and SVGIG (reference sequence). The CDR3 region is CAWSTGTRSTEAFF. The CDR3 region has the DNA TGTGCCTGGAGTACAGGGACTAGGAGCACTGAAGCTTTCTTT.

The chain employs TRBV25-1 and TRBJ2-7; the match to TRBD2 covers 9 bases. The junction had 6 bases not matched to a gene; V was cut back by 3 bases and J by 0 bases. Germline V gives CDR1 MGHDK, CDR2 SYGVNS. The CDR3 sequence is 16 residues long. CDR3 sequence reads: CASSDNSGRNSYEQYF. Here the CDR3 DNA reads TGTGCCAGCAGTGACAATAGCGGGAGAAACTCCTACGAGCAGTACTTC.

The chain couples TRBV5-4 to TRBJ2-5; 8 bases fit TRBD2. V trimming: 4 bases; J trimming: 3 bases; junction bases outside the gene matches: 11. This CDR3 spans 16 amino acids. Per germline, CDR1 SGHNT and CDR2 YYREEE (reference sequence). The CDR3, as DNA: TGTGCCAGCAGCCCGTCGGGGGGGGGCCAGGAAGAGACCCAGTACTTC. This codes for CASSPSGGGQEETQYF.

This chain links TRBV29-1 with TRBJ1-2; TRBD1 matches 7 bases. The CDR3 loop spans 15 amino acids. CDR1 and CDR2 from the germline V gene are SQVTM and ANQGSEA. V shed 1 base, J shed 4 bases, and the junction held 9 bases outside the gene matches. CDR3 bases: TGCAGCGTTGAAGGGTCGGGACAGAATGTCTATGGCTACACCTTC. Protein sequence: CSVEGSGQNVYGYTF.

The chain links TRBV4-1 to TRBJ2-3; 8 positions agree with TRBD2. CDR1 and CDR2 from the germline V gene are MGHRA and YSYEKL. This CDR3 spans 19 amino acids. V was clipped by 1 base and J by 1 base; unmatched bases: 13. The CDR3 is CASSQVTLRLREGTDTQYF. CDR3 in DNA: TGCGCCAGCAGCCAAGTGACTCTCAGGCTGCGGGAGGGCACAGATACGCAGTATTTT.

This chain uses TRBV6-5 with TRBJ1-1; 8 nucleotides agree with TRBD1. This CDR3 comprises 14 residues. CDR1 is MNHEY, CDR2 SVGAGI, per germline. After removal of 5 bases from V and 4 bases from J, the junction contained 6 bases not matched to a gene. The CDR3 coding sequence is TGTGCCAGCAGTGCCCCGGGACAGGCCACTGAAGCTTTCTTT. This translates into CASSAPGQATEAFF.

The table lists this clone with a few counts. The chain recombines TRBV6-4 with TRBJ1-5; TRBD1 matches 7 bases. The CDR3 runs to 16 residues. Looked up from germline, CDR1 is MRHNA and CDR2 is SNTAGT. V shed 3 bases, J shed 3 bases, and the junction held 8 bases outside the gene matches. The CDR3 sequence is CASSEGPRGINQPQHF. CDR3 in DNA: TGTGCCAGCAGTGAAGGCCCCAGGGGGATCAATCAGCCCCAGCATTTT.

The chain recombines TRBV12-5 with TRBJ2-3, with 7 bases identical to TRBD2. The CDR3 is 18 amino acids. Germline CDR1 is LGHNT and CDR2 is FRNRAP. V shed 6 bases and J 4 bases; nucleotides not matched to a gene: 19. In DNA, the CDR3 is TGTGCTAGTGGCATGTCTTGGGGAGGGAAGGGAGCCGCAGATACGCAGTATTTT. Protein: CASGMSWGGKGAADTQYF.

The rearrangement uses TRBV5-4 and TRBJ2-1; 9 positions match TRBD2. Trimming removed 0 bases from V and 5 bases from J; junction bases left unmatched: 6. The CDR3 is 16 residues long. The germline V gene has CDR1 SGHNT and CDR2 YYREEE (reference sequence). Here the CDR3 DNA reads TGTGCCAGCAGCTTGGGCGGGAGGGCCCGGAACAATGAGCAGTTCTTC. Translating gives CASSLGGRARNNEQFF.

The chain employs TRBV29-1 and TRBJ2-5; 10 bases line up with TRBD1. Germline V gene sequence: CDR1 SQVTM, CDR2 ANQGSEA. This CDR3 contains 15 residues. V was clipped by 3 bases and J by 2 bases; unmatched bases: 6. The CDR3, as DNA: TGCAGCGTTGACTCCCTGGGACAGGGGCAAGAGACCCAGTACTTC. Translated: CSVDSLGQGQETQYF.

The chain carries TRBV5-1 and TRBJ1-4; D may be TRBD1 (6 bases). Germline-derived CDR1 and CDR2 are SGHRS and YFSETQ. CDR3 size: 16 residues. Trimming left V 4 bases short and J 5 bases short, with 18 bases between. CDR3 bases: TGCGCCAGCAGCCCCGGGGGCGGGGGGACGAATGAAAAACTGTTTTTT. It yields the protein CASSPGGGGTNEKLFF.

This sequence joins TRBV6-1 and TRBJ1-4; D gene unclear. The CDR3 sequence is 13 residues long. Trimming left V 8 bases short and J 0 bases short, with 7 bases between. Germline V gives CDR1 MNHNS, CDR2 SASEGT. The CDR3: CASVLSTNEKLFF. CDR3 in DNA: TGTGCCAGCGTCCTTTCAACTAATGAAAAACTGTTTTTT.

This clone occurred once. The V and J genes are TRBV7-9 and TRBJ2-3; TRBD2 matches at 8 bases. The V gene's germline CDR1 is SEHNR and CDR2 FQNEAQ (reference sequence). This CDR3 is built from 15 residues. V dropped 5 bases and J dropped 2; count of bases not matched to a gene: 6. The CDR3 region is CASSMSGRYTDTQYF. CDR3 coding DNA: TGTGCCAGCAGCATGAGCGGGAGATACACAGATACGCAGTATTTT.